This TCR beta chain was sequenced during a study of identical twins. Germline CDR1 is MNHNS and CDR2 is SASEGT. The CDR3 contains 14 residues. Trimming took 7 bases from V and 9 from J; bases not matched to a gene: 11. With respect to this clonotype: Its antigen is still unknown.

Study outcomes and limitations: The study drew conclusions from cross-sectional statistical analysis, not from following the same donors. Fewer insertions characterized abundant cord blood beta clonotypes, whereas memory repertoires showed none. Twin sharing of out-of-frame TCR alpha was underestimated by models in monozygotic pairs.

Unique molecular identifiers were in the cDNA, with template-switch universal primer binding. TCRdb used MiXCR to reprocess the 5' RACE reads, holding one entry per CDR3 protein. This sample carries 420,000 or so distinct CDR3 sequences, roughly 18% of them seen once, and the ten largest clones take around 10%. The genes are TRBV6-1 and TRBJ2-1, with 8 bases lining up with TRBD1. The sequenced material came from naive T cells sorted from blood. The clonotype was recovered from a man between 50 and 59 years old in good health. The CDR3 coding sequence is TGTGCCAGCATGTATGGGACAGGTGTCGGTGAGCAGTTCTTC. It codes for CASMYGTGVGEQFF.